This T cell receptor (beta chain) was sequenced during a study of identical twins. General observations from the study: While abundant cord blood beta clonotypes carried fewer insertions, memory repertoires showed no such pattern. The presence of invariant MAIT and iNKT cells could partly confound analyses of zero-insertion sequences.

Healthy Caucasians made up all donors. Concerning this clonotype itself: No antigen is known for it.

A template switching step contributed a universal primer site, while unique molecular identifiers were present in the cDNA. TCRdb redid the calling of the 5' RACE reads with MiXCR, one entry per CDR3 protein. The sample includes 1.5 million to 2 million distinct CDR3 sequences, around 33% of them seen just once. Germline-derived CDR1 and CDR2 are LGHNT and FRNRAP. CDR3 length: 16 amino acids. The chain combines TRBV12-5 with TRBJ2-4; weak D call: TRBD2 (6 bases). The end of the DNA fits TRBJ2-7 better, so the J call may be wrong. This receptor was identified in a newborn girl in good health. The sequenced material came from cord blood. The CDR3 protein is CASGLVLGGSYNEQYF. CDR3 in DNA: TGTGCTAGTGGTTTGGTACTGGGAGGCTCTTACAACGAGCAGTACTTC.